The clone carrying this TCR beta chain was counted between two and nine times. In germline, CDR1 is SGDLS, CDR2 YYNGEE. V was cut by 0 bases and J by 0 bases, with 10 bases left in between. The CDR3 runs 15 residues. The data stem from a study of T cells after yellow fever vaccination. Conversion of TCR transcripts into cDNA relied on 5'RACE template switching, which added a universal primer site and UMIs. Each CDR3 protein gets one entry after TCRdb re-called the 5' RACE reads with MiXCR. The sample lists some 320,000 distinct CDR3 sequences; over 8.5% were seen once. V usage is TRBV9 and J usage is TRBJ2-7; D is tentatively TRBD1 or TRBD2 (5 bases each). Specimen: CD4+ T cells sorted from PBMCs, collected 45 days after the yellow fever booster vaccination. The receptor comes from a man between 18 and 29 years old who received the YFV17D yellow fever vaccine. The chain's CDR3 is CASSVDPGSSYEQYF. The CDR3 DNA reads TGTGCCAGCAGCGTAGATCCAGGGAGCTCCTACGAGCAGTACTTC.